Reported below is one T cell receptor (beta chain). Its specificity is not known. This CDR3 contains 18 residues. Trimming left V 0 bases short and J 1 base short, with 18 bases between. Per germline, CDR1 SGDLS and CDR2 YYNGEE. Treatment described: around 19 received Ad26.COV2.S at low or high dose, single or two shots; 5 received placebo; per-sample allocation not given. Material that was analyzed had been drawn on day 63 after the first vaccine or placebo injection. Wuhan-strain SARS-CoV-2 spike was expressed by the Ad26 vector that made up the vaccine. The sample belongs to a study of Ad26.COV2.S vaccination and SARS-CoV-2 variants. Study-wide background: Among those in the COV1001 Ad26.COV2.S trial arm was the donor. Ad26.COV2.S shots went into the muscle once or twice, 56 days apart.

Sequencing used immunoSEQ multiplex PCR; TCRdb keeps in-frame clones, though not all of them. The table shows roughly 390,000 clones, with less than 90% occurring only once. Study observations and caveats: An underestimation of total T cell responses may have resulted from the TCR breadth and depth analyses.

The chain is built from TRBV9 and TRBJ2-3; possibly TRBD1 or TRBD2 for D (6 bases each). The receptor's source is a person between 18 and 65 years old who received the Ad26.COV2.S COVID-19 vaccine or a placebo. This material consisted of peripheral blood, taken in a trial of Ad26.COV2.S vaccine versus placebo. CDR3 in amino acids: CASSVGRGGSGGTDTQYF. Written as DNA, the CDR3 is TGTGCCAGCAGCGTAGGTCGAGGGGGTAGCGGCGGCACAGATACGCAGTATTTT. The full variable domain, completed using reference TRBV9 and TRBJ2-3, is DSGVTQTPKHLITATGQRVTLRCSPRSGDLSVYWYQQSLDQGLQFLIQYYNGEERAKGNILERFSAQQFPDLHSELNLSSLELGDSALYFCASSVGRGGSGGTDTQYFGPGTRLTVL.